This T cell receptor (beta chain) was recorded in a study of blood T cell repertoires in COVID-19 (dated by TCRdb to the early 2020s). Study-level background: Samples from collaborators originated in the United States, Italy and Spain and spanned both the acute and convalescent phases of COVID-19. The prospective study material was composed of cDNA or gDNA derived from T cells, B-cell-depleted T cells, or PBMCs. Deeply sampled blood TCRbeta repertoires from subjects exposed to, actively infected with, or recovered from COVID-19 were included in the dataset. The repertoires were made available in a free public database intended to serve as a resource for research on the immune response to SARS-CoV-2. The samples were drawn from two sources: the first 160 participants of the ongoing ImmuneRACE study, and fewer than 1,500 subjects contributed by 6 global collaborators. A de-identified subject ID, COVID-19 status, age in years and sex were almost always included in the sample metadata. Where HLA class I and class II types were available, the types were taken from metadata supplied by the sample provider, not from assay-based typing. The study at large found these results: How much clinical and demographic metadata was included differed by source and by participant, and the metadata was provided uncurated.

This clone was found once. No cognate antigen has been identified for it. No much larger clonotype is one base removed from it; base qualities were not supplied. Whole blood was collected in K2EDTA tubes by collaborating institutions according to the institutions' own protocols. Collaborator samples were shipped for TCRbeta analysis as frozen whole blood, isolated PBMCs, or DNA extracted from either sample type. The immunoSEQ Assay, a bias-controlled multiplex PCR, was used to amplify TCRbeta CDR3 regions from genomic DNA. Per the source publication's procedure: Within the assay, amplification of reference gene primers was used to estimate how many nucleated cells each sample contained. To quantify the absolute abundance of each unique TCRbeta CDR3 rearrangement, sequence reads were collapsed and filtered. For each sample, productive Simpson clonality was calculated as the square root of Simpson's diversity index over productive rearrangements. The table was pulled from immuneACCESS by TCRdb, which kept in-frame rearrangements only. Such tables lose some clones; where checked, under half of the loss comes from unresolved V genes, and the rest has no known cause. The V and J calls and the clone size are those of that table, but D and trimming were determined from the DNA. This sample gives about 40,000 clones in total; approximately 90% of them show up just once. Less than 2.5% of the sample is taken by the ten largest.

The specimen sequenced was peripheral blood. This sequence was found in a human donor in a cohort sampled during active COVID-19.

CDR3 region: CAISGLAGAQETQYF. The bases are TGTGCCATCAGTGGGCTAGCGGGGGCTCAAGAGACCCAGTACTTC. The V gene is TRBV10-3 and the J gene is TRBJ2-5, with 10 junctional bases fitting TRBD2. The germline V gene specifies ENHRY as CDR1 and SYGVKD as CDR2. CDR3 length: 15 amino acids, cysteine to phenylalanine. Kept here is only the CDR3 DNA, which spans 45 bases and is read in frame from base 1. The junction shows trimming of 4 bases on V and 2 bases on J, and the gene matches do not reach 4 bases of it.